What follows are 29 T cell receptor beta chains derived from one specimen sequenced in a study of blood T cells in healthy people across ages. The authors ran a second PCR of about 6 to 11 cycles using a sample-barcoded 5' primer and a J-beta primer mix. TCRdb analysed the 5' RACE reads with MiXCR anew, one entry per CDR3 protein. The sample consists of about 1.5 million distinct CDR3 sequences, approximately 43% of them appearing once. Sequenced material: blood. The origin of the receptors is a woman younger than 35 in good health.

The chain links TRBV20-1 to TRBJ1-2, with D uncertain. With 1 base removed from V and 6 bases from J, the gap between germline ends came to 12 bases. The CDR3 covers 13 residues. CDR1 and CDR2 (germline): DFQATT, SNEGSKA (reference sequence). CDR3 coding DNA: TGCAGTGCTAGAGGGAAGGGAGGAGATGGCTACACCTTC. It encodes CSARGKGGDGYTF.

This chain joins TRBV9 and TRBJ2-3; D unclear. The CDR3 is made up of 16 amino acids. The germline CDR1 and CDR2 sequences are SGDLS and YYNGEE. Trimming cost V 0 bases and J 3 bases, with 14 bases left between them. The CDR3 is CASSVVGVGATDTQYF. CDR3 sequence (DNA): TGTGCCAGCAGCGTAGTCGGAGTCGGAGCGACAGATACGCAGTATTTT.

This clonotype has more than one count but fewer than ten. The rearrangement joins TRBV20-1 to TRBJ1-2; no clear D gene. Germline lookup yields CDR1 DFQATT and CDR2 SNEGSKA (reference sequence). This CDR3 is 11 amino acids long. Trimming pared 1 base from V and 2 bases from J, leaving 2 bases between. The CDR3 protein is CSARANYGYTF. CDR3 bases: TGCAGTGCTAGAGCAAACTATGGCTACACCTTC.

This clonotype came up a few times. V usage is TRBV3-1 and J usage is TRBJ2-1; 8 nucleotides agree with TRBD2. This CDR3 is built from 16 residues. Germline V gives CDR1 LGHDT, CDR2 YNNKEL (reference sequence). V trimming: 0 bases; J trimming: 7 bases; junction bases outside the gene matches: 8. The CDR3: CASSQDFRTSRNEQFF. Written as DNA, the CDR3 is TGTGCCAGCAGCCAAGATTTTAGGACTAGCCGTAATGAGCAGTTCTTC.

This clonotype was observed once. The J gene is TRBJ1-4, the V gene TRBV4-2, with 8 bases aligning to TRBD1. CDR1 LGHNA and CDR2 YNFKEQ come from the germline V gene. This CDR3 is 14 amino acids long. After removal of 1 base from V and 6 bases from J, the junction contained 1 base not matched to a gene. The CDR3: CASSQGTGYEKLFF. The CDR3 coding sequence is TGTGCCAGCAGCCAAGGGACAGGGTATGAAAAACTGTTTTTT.

The chain has TRBV7-2 and TRBJ2-1, with 10 bases identical to TRBD2. This CDR3 contains 14 residues. Looked up from germline, CDR1 is SGHTA and CDR2 is FQGNSA. With V trimmed by 1 base and J by 7 bases, 1 base remained unmatched. CDR3 residues: CASSLVTSGNEQFF. The CDR3 bases are TGTGCCAGCAGCTTAGTGACTAGCGGGAATGAGCAGTTCTTC.

This clonotype occurred many times. This sequence joins TRBV28 and TRBJ2-3; the D is unclear. Looked up from germline, CDR1 is MDHEN and CDR2 is SYDVKM. V was pared by 5 bases and J by 14 bases, with 17 bases between. The CDR3 covers 12 residues. The CDR3 bases are TGTGCCAGCAGTATCCAAATGCTAGGTCTGTATTTT. Translated: CASSIQMLGLYF.

The J gene is TRBJ2-7, the V gene TRBV21-1; the D call in the table, TRBD1, was not verified against the DNA. TRBV21-1 constitutes a pseudogene. CDR3 size: 17 residues. The CDR3 here is CAGNLGGTSEGSYEQYF. The CDR3 DNA follows: TGTGCCGGCAACTTAGGGGGAACAAGTGAAGGCTCCTACGAGCAGTACTTC.

Written as DNA, the CDR3 is TGTACCAGCAGCTTAGACGGGACTAGCGGGAATCAAGAGACCCAGTACTTC. The encoded protein is CTSSLDGTSGNQETQYF. The rearrangement joins TRBV7-2 to TRBJ2-5, with 13 nucleotides matching TRBD2. CDR1 is SGHTA, CDR2 FQGNSA, per germline. This CDR3 spans 17 amino acids. Trimming took 1 base from V and 2 from J; bases not matched to a gene: 4.

This chain connects TRBV5-1 to TRBJ2-6; 7 bases line up with TRBD1. Unmatched junction bases numbered 4, after V lost 1 base and J lost 0 bases. Germline loops: CDR1 SGHRS, CDR2 YFSETQ. The CDR3 has 17 residues. The CDR3 nucleotides read TGCGCCAGCAGCTTGCAGGGGGTCCCCTCTGGGGCCAACGTCCTGACTTTC. It encodes CASSLQGVPSGANVLTF.

The chain joins TRBV7-3 to TRBJ2-2, with unresolved D. In germline, CDR1 is SGHTA, CDR2 FQGTGA. The germline V and J ends were trimmed by 2 bases and 1 base, with 8 bases remaining between them. There are 15 residues in the CDR3. CDR3 protein: CASSLFVGNTGELFF. CDR3 DNA sequence: TGTGCCAGCAGCTTATTTGTCGGGAACACCGGGGAGCTGTTTTTT.

The J gene is TRBJ1-2, the V gene TRBV7-9; unclear D gene. The CDR3 covers 15 residues. The germline CDR1 and CDR2 sequences are SEHNR and FQNEAQ (reference sequence). Trimming took 3 bases from V and 5 from J, leaving 16 bases between them. This CDR3 reads CASSFDGITQYGYTF. The DNA for the CDR3 is TGTGCCAGCAGCTTTGACGGGATTACCCAATATGGCTACACCTTC.

In its sample, this clonotype was seen a few times. This may be a read error: a much more frequent sequence differs by one nucleotide. The chain has TRBV3-1 and TRBJ2-3; 9 bases agree with TRBD2. The length of the CDR3 is 17 residues. The ends lost 4 bases at V and 4 bases at J; junction bases unmatched: 12. CDR1 is LGHDT, CDR2 YNNKEL, per germline (reference sequence). CDR3 region: CASSPPSASGKADTQYF. CDR3 in DNA: TGTGCCAGCAGCCCCCCGTCGGCTAGCGGGAAGGCAGATACGCAGTATTTT.

Points on this clonotype: The junction departs from germline at one end; a sequencing error may be responsible. This rearrangement joins TRBV10-3 to TRBJ2-1; TRBD2 aligns across 13 bases. This CDR3 contains 16 residues. The germline V gene encodes CDR1 ENHRY and CDR2 SYGVKD. CDR3 in DNA: TGTGCCATCAGGGAGGGACTAGCGGGAACGTTGGATGAGCGGTTCTTC. It encodes CAIREGLAGTLDERFF.

This clonotype was seen a few times. V and J are TRBV20-1 and TRBJ2-3, with D possibly TRBD2 on 5 matching bases. The V gene's germline CDR1 is DFQATT and CDR2 SNEGSKA (reference sequence). V lost 0 bases, J lost 4 bases, and 8 bases lay in between. There are 13 residues in the CDR3. The CDR3 DNA reads as TGCAGTGCTAGAGACGGGATTGCAGATACGCAGTATTTT. Amino acids: CSARDGIADTQYF.

This clonotype was detected only a few times. The chain joins TRBV7-2 to TRBJ2-7, with 9 nucleotides matching TRBD2. The CDR3 has 14 amino acids. Trimming at V came to 3 bases and at J to 4 bases, leaving 4 bases not matched to a gene. Germline V gene data show CDR1 as SGHTA and CDR2 as FQGNSA. CDR3 residues: CASSLISGSYEQYF. As DNA, the CDR3 is TGTGCCAGCAGCTTGATTAGCGGGAGTTACGAGCAGTACTTC.

The chain has TRBV5-5 and TRBJ2-1; 9 bases match TRBD2. CDR1 and CDR2 (germline): SGHKS, YYEKEE (reference sequence). The CDR3 totals 17 residues. The trim removed 3 bases at V and 1 base at J, leaving 8 bases unmatched. CDR3 sequence (DNA): TGTGCCAGCAGCTCATCCGGGACTAGCCTTTCCTACAATGAGCAGTTCTTC. This translates into CASSSSGTSLSYNEQFF.

The chain links TRBV28 to TRBJ2-1; TRBD1 agrees at 10 bases. Germline V gives CDR1 MDHEN, CDR2 SYDVKM. CDR3 length: 16 amino acids. V dropped 1 base and J dropped 4; count of bases not matched to a gene: 4. The CDR3 DNA follows: TGTGCCAGCAGTTTATCCGGGACAGGGGTATACAATGAGCAGTTCTTC. Amino acids: CASSLSGTGVYNEQFF.

Ten or more counts support this clonotype. The chain joins TRBV9 to TRBJ2-1, with 7 bases lining up with TRBD1. The CDR3 contains 14 residues. Trimming took 4 bases from V and 4 from J; bases not matched to a gene: 5. Germline V CDR1 and CDR2: SGDLS, YYNGEE. The CDR3 loop reads CASSLDRVYNEQFF. The CDR3 nucleotides are TGTGCCAGCAGCCTCGACAGGGTATACAATGAGCAGTTCTTC.

This clonotype was found a few times. The J gene is TRBJ1-1, the V gene TRBV5-1; no definite D call. The CDR3 has 17 amino acids. Germline V gene sequence: CDR1 SGHRS, CDR2 YFSETQ. V lost 4 bases and J 0 bases, leaving 19 bases between the germline ends. The DNA of the CDR3 is TGCGCCAGCAGCCCCCGGGTCGGTCGTGGGGTGAACACTGAAGCTTTCTTT. It codes for CASSPRVGRGVNTEAFF.

J is TRBJ1-1 and V is TRBV6-5; D not certain. This CDR3 has 12 amino acids. Trimming took off 6 bases at V and 3 bases at J, with 8 bases between the two ends. Germline V gives CDR1 MNHEY, CDR2 SVGAGI. CDR3 nucleotide sequence: TGTGCCAGCAGCCCCACGCACACTGAAGCTTTCTTT. This encodes CASSPTHTEAFF.

V is TRBV29-1 and J is TRBJ1-2, with D tentatively TRBD1 (6 bases). The V and J ends lost 2 bases and 5 bases respectively, with 12 bases between them. The CDR3 covers 13 residues. The germline V gene has CDR1 SQVTM and CDR2 ANQGSEA. Written as DNA, the CDR3 is TGCAGCGTTGAAAAAGGGGGGAGGTATGGCTACACCTTC. It specifies CSVEKGGRYGYTF.

The chain recombines TRBV20-1 with TRBJ2-1; 8 bases match TRBD2. CDR3 length: 16 residues. Looked up from germline, CDR1 is DFQATT and CDR2 is SNEGSKA (reference sequence). Trimming removed 0 bases from V and 5 bases from J; junction bases left unmatched: 9. The CDR3 nucleotides are TGCAGTGCTAGAGATCCTAGGACTAGCAGAAACAATGAGCAGTTCTTC. Translation: CSARDPRTSRNNEQFF.

The chain employs TRBV9 and TRBJ2-5; 8 bases fit TRBD1. The CDR3 consists of 19 residues. After removal of 3 bases from V and 5 bases from J, the junction contained 21 bases not matched to a gene. Germline values: CDR1 SGDLS, CDR2 YYNGEE. The CDR3 bases are TGTGCCAGCAGCGCCGGAGGGACGTGGTTAGGACAGGGTCGCGAGACCCAGTACTTC. Its translation: CASSAGGTWLGQGRETQYF.

This clonotype was observed a handful of times. The genes are TRBV4-1 and TRBJ1-2, with D uncertain. Germline CDR1 MGHRA, CDR2 YSYEKL. Trimming cost V 0 bases and J 4 bases, with 12 bases left between them. The CDR3 is made up of 15 amino acids. The CDR3 coding sequence is TGCGCCAGCAGCCAAGATATCGGACGGCTCTATGGCTACACCTTC. It yields the protein CASSQDIGRLYGYTF.

Ten or more counts support this clonotype. The chain recombines TRBV10-3 with TRBJ1-5, with D unclear. Germline values: CDR1 ENHRY, CDR2 SYGVKD. The CDR3 is made up of 18 amino acids. The V end lost 3 bases, the J end lost 2 bases, and 20 bases lay between the germline ends. DNA for the CDR3: TGTGCCATCAGTGACGGGCCAGCTAAGCGAAGAGGCAATCAGCCCCAGCATTTT. Protein: CAISDGPAKRRGNQPQHF.

This clonotype was found a few times. The chain carries TRBV4-1 and TRBJ2-7; D perhaps matches TRBD1 (5 bases). Germline V gene sequence: CDR1 MGHRA, CDR2 YSYEKL. The V gene lost 4 bases and the J gene lost 3 bases, with 13 bases spanning the gap. The CDR3 length is 14 residues. Here the CDR3 reads CASSLQGKGYEQYF. The CDR3 DNA reads as TGCGCCAGCAGCCTTCAGGGAAAGGGCTACGAGCAGTACTTC.

Comment on this clonotype: The CDR3 carries no conserved terminal phenylalanine or tryptophan, so it likely arises from a read error. The CDR3 DNA reads TGTGCCAGCAGTCACCAAGACAGGAGCGGCTATGGCTACACCTTA. Amino acids: CASSHQDRSGYGYTL. This rearrangement joins TRBV12-3 or TRBV12-4 to TRBJ1-2; TRBD1 might be the D (6 bases). The CDR3 loop spans 15 amino acids. Trimming removed 5 bases at V and 4 bases at J, with 17 bases between.

Only a few counts were recorded for this clonotype. The J gene is TRBJ1-5, the V gene TRBV2; maybe TRBD1 (5 bases). The CDR3 spans 15 residues. The germline V gene has CDR1 SNHLY and CDR2 FYNNEI. V lost 8 bases, J lost 0 bases, and 14 bases lay in between. CDR3 in amino acids: CASGGYSHSNQPQHF. CDR3 in DNA: TGTGCCAGCGGGGGGTACAGTCATAGCAATCAGCCCCAGCATTTT.